The 29 T cell receptor beta chains given below trace back to one sample, sequenced in a study of human T cells and chemical hapten exposure. This sample's time point: patch test 2, 6 weeks after DPC sensitization. Specified treatment: therapeutic diphenylcyclopropenone sensitization with weekly scalp DPC. TCRdb analysed the RACE reads with MiXCR anew, one entry per CDR3 protein. The table lists over 130,000 distinct CDR3 sequences, roughly 10% of them singletons, with about 1.4% in the top ten. This sample comprised whole blood, obtained in connection with sensitization to the hapten diphenylcyclopropenone (DPC). These receptors were collected from a woman aged 45-65 years with alopecia areata. Some clones in this sample may be carry-over from other donors' samples.

Details on this clonotype: The conserved final phenylalanine or tryptophan is absent from the CDR3, which likely points to a read error. CDR3: CASSPLANHGNTIYS. CDR3 coding DNA: TGTGCCAGCAGCCCCCTGGCAAACCATGGAAACACCATATATTCT. The V gene is TRBV9, the J gene TRBJ1-3; D unclear. This CDR3 has 15 residues. Germline assignment: CDR1 SGDLS and CDR2 YYNGEE. V was trimmed by 4 bases and J by 3 bases, leaving 14 bases between them.

This clonotype was counted at least ten times. The chain combines TRBV3-1 with TRBJ2-1; 16 positions agree with TRBD2. The V gene's germline CDR1 is LGHDT and CDR2 YNNKEL (reference sequence). J was trimmed by 0 bases and V by 5 bases; bases with no gene match: 7. The CDR3 has 19 amino acids. CDR3 nucleotide sequence: TGTGCCAGCAGCTGGGGACTAGCGGGAGGGTCCGGCTCCTACAATGAGCAGTTCTTC. Translated, it gives CASSWGLAGGSGSYNEQFF.

The chain recombines TRBV18 with TRBJ2-3, with D perhaps matching TRBD2 (5 bases). The CDR3 extends over 13 amino acids. V was shortened by 5 bases and J by 2 bases, with 8 bases between the two germline ends. Germline CDR1 reads KGHSH; CDR2 reads LQKENI. The CDR3 loop is CASSERFTDTQYF. The CDR3 DNA is TGTGCCAGCTCAGAGCGGTTCACAGATACGCAGTATTTT. The full variable domain, in which reference TRBV18 and TRBJ2-3 provide the parts outside the CDR3, is NAGVMQNPRHLVRRRGQEARLRCSPMKGHSHVYWYRQLPEEGLKFMVYLQKENIIDESGMPKERFSAEFPKEGPSILRIQQVVRGDSAAYFCASSERFTDTQYFGPGTRLTVL.

V usage is TRBV27 and J usage is TRBJ2-7; no definite D call. Deletions cut 10 bases from V and 0 bases from J, with 13 bases between. CDR1 is MNHEY, CDR2 SMNVEV, per germline (reference sequence). This CDR3 is built from 13 residues. The CDR3 loop is CATSTVDSYEQYF. DNA for the CDR3: TGTGCCACCTCCACGGTGGACTCCTACGAGCAGTACTTC.

This clonotype was recorded a few times. The chain joins TRBV18 to TRBJ1-2; D is ambiguous. The CDR3 is made up of 12 amino acids. Germline V lookup: CDR1 KGHSH, CDR2 LQKENI. V shed 4 bases and J shed 2 bases, with 5 bases lying between them. The CDR3 here is CASSLPNYGYTF. DNA for the CDR3: TGTGCCAGCTCACTCCCAAACTATGGCTACACCTTC.

The chain combines TRBV19 with TRBJ2-2, with 8 bases matching TRBD1. This CDR3 has 15 amino acids. Germline V lookup: CDR1 LNHDA, CDR2 SQIVND (reference sequence). V lost 2 bases, J lost 7 bases, and 6 bases stayed unmatched. CDR3 sequence reads: CASSITRGPVGELFF. DNA for the CDR3: TGTGCCAGTAGTATAACCAGGGGGCCGGTCGGGGAGCTGTTTTTT.

This clonotype was seen more than once but under ten times. The V call is TRBV6-6, the J call TRBJ2-6; TRBD1 aligns across 11 bases. V was pared by 2 bases and J by 2 bases, with 11 bases of the junction left unmatched. The CDR3 totals 20 residues. Germline V lookup: CDR1 MNHNY, CDR2 SVGAGI (reference sequence). The CDR3 sequence: CASSYQVGQGGYTGANVLTF. CDR3 nucleotides: TGTGCCAGCAGTTACCAAGTGGGACAGGGGGGTTATACTGGGGCCAACGTCCTGACTTTC.

This clonotype was counted a few times. The V gene is TRBV18, the J gene TRBJ2-5; D remains unclear. The CDR3 is 15 amino acids. The germline V gene has CDR1 KGHSH and CDR2 LQKENI. V lost 1 base and J lost 4, with 13 bases in between. In nucleotides, the CDR3 is TGTGCCAGCTCACCACGGGCAGCCAACTTAGAGACCCAGTACTTC. This codes for CASSPRAANLETQYF.

This clonotype has a count of ten or more. This chain uses TRBV10-3 with TRBJ2-7, with 13 positions matching TRBD2. Losses at the gene ends were 5 bases for V and 5 bases for J; bases not matched to a gene: 3. Germline V gives CDR1 ENHRY, CDR2 SYGVKD. The CDR3 has 14 residues. Here the CDR3 reads CAISIGTSGNEQYF. As DNA, the CDR3 is TGTGCCATCAGTATAGGGACTAGCGGGAACGAGCAGTACTTC.

This rearrangement joins TRBV5-1 to TRBJ2-4; D tentatively fits TRBD1 or TRBD2 (5 bases each). Germline V gene sequence: CDR1 SGHRS, CDR2 YFSETQ. With 1 base removed from V and 5 bases from J, the gap between germline ends came to 10 bases. This CDR3 is built from 14 residues. The CDR3 sequence: CASSLSGTENIQYF. CDR3 coding DNA: TGCGCCAGCAGCTTGTCAGGGACCGAAAACATTCAGTACTTC. Using reference TRBV5-1 and TRBJ2-4 for the parts outside the CDR3, the full variable domain is KAGVTQTPRYLIKTRGQQVTLSCSPISGHRSVSWYQQTPGQGLQFLFEYFSETQRNKGNFPGRFSGRQFSNSRSEMNVSTLELGDSALYLCASSLSGTENIQYFGAGTRLSVL.

Ten or more counts support this clonotype. V and J are TRBV29-1 and TRBJ1-1; D possibly corresponds to TRBD1 (6 bases). CDR1 is SQVTM, CDR2 ANQGSEA, per germline. The length of the CDR3 is 14 residues. With 2 bases removed from V and 2 bases from J, the gap between germline ends came to 12 bases. For the CDR3, the DNA is TGCAGCGTTGAACGCCAGGGGCCCAACACTGAAGCTTTCTTT. This gives the protein CSVERQGPNTEAFF.

This clonotype has a handful of counts. The chain is built from TRBV2 and TRBJ2-1; 11 bases are a match to TRBD2. CDR3 length: 15 amino acids. Germline CDR1 SNHLY, CDR2 FYNNEI. With 6 bases clipped from V and 10 bases from J, the junction kept 11 bases outside the gene matches. The CDR3 nucleotides are TGTGCCAGCAGGCCCACTAGCGGGAGCCATTGGGAGCAGTTCTTC. It yields the protein CASRPTSGSHWEQFF.

The gene calls are TRBV29-1 and TRBJ1-2; no reliable D call. Germline-derived CDR1 and CDR2 are SQVTM and ANQGSEA. CDR3 size: 13 residues. Between the trimmed V and J ends, which lost 6 bases and 3 bases, there was a span of 14 bases. The CDR3 sequence is CSVQPDTDYGYTF. The CDR3 DNA is TGCAGCGTCCAACCCGACACTGACTATGGCTACACCTTC. The variable domain in full, completed from reference TRBV29-1 and TRBJ1-2, reads SAVISQKPSRDICQRGTSLTIQCQVDSQVTMMFWYRQQPGQSLTLIATANQGSEATYESGFVIDKFPISRPNLTFSTLTVSNMSPEDSSIYLCSVQPDTDYGYTFGSGTRLTVV.

For this clonotype: A much bigger clone sits one base away, suggesting this may be a read error. V gene TRBV20-1 combines with J gene TRBJ2-1; no reliable D call. The V gene's germline CDR1 is DFQATT and CDR2 SNEGSKA (reference sequence). Trimming removed 4 bases from V and 8 bases from J, with 15 bases in between. The CDR3 runs 13 residues. The CDR3 region has the DNA TGCAGTGCTAAGGCAGGCCGCCAGGATGAGCAGTTCTTC. Encoded protein: CSAKAGRQDEQFF.

This sequence joins TRBV7-6 and TRBJ2-1, with a possible D match to TRBD2 (6 bases). The CDR3 sequence is 14 residues long. CDR1 and CDR2 from the germline V gene are SGHVS and FNYEAQ. Between the trimmed V and J ends, which lost 6 bases and 7 bases, there was a span of 16 bases. The CDR3 loop reads CASSPGGAQNEQFF. Written as DNA, the CDR3 is TGTGCCAGCAGTCCGGGCGGGGCCCAGAATGAGCAGTTCTTC.

This clonotype was counted a few times. The V and J genes are TRBV18 and TRBJ1-1; D unresolved. Germline V gene data show CDR1 as KGHSH and CDR2 as LQKENI. CDR3 size: 15 residues. V was cut by 1 base and J by 1 base, with 10 bases left in between. This CDR3 is CASSPRIMSNTEAFF. The CDR3 region has the DNA TGTGCCAGCTCACCACGTATTATGTCGAACACTGAAGCTTTCTTT.

At least ten counts were recorded for this clonotype. This CDR3 is CASSSTGETTEAFF. In DNA, the CDR3 is TGTGCCAGCAGCTCGACAGGGGAGACCACTGAAGCTTTCTTT. This chain uses TRBV6-4 with TRBJ1-1; 8 bases line up with TRBD1. The CDR3 runs to 14 residues. V lost 6 bases, J lost 4 bases, and 7 bases stayed unmatched. The germline CDR1 and CDR2 sequences are MRHNA and SNTAGT.

V is TRBV20-1 and J is TRBJ2-5; TRBD2 might be the D (5 bases). V lost 3 bases to trimming and J lost 2 bases, with 7 bases between them. Germline V gives CDR1 DFQATT, CDR2 SNEGSKA (reference sequence). This CDR3 has 12 residues. The CDR3 bases are TGCAGTGCTAGCGGGGTTCAAGAGACCCAGTACTTC. Translating it yields CSASGVQETQYF.

The chain employs TRBV7-2 and TRBJ2-1, with TRBD1 identical over 8 bases. V lost 0 bases, J lost 2 bases, and 0 bases stayed unmatched. Germline CDR1 reads SGHTA; CDR2 reads FQGNSA. The length of the CDR3 is 15 residues. CDR3 coding DNA: TGTGCCAGCAGCTTAGCGGGACAGGCCTACAATGAGCAGTTCTTC. Protein product: CASSLAGQAYNEQFF.

The chain carries TRBV3-1 and TRBJ2-7, with 7 bases that match TRBD2. The CDR3 covers 14 residues. The V and J ends lost 1 base and 3 bases, in that order; junction bases with no gene match: 3. Germline assignment: CDR1 LGHDT and CDR2 YNNKEL (reference sequence). Here the CDR3 DNA reads TGTGCCAGCAGCCAAGTGGCTAGCGGCTACGAGCAGTACTTC. Amino acid sequence: CASSQVASGYEQYF.

The genes are TRBV6-2 or TRBV6-3 and TRBJ2-5; D uncertain. The CDR3 contains 15 residues. Germline CDR1 reads MNHEY; CDR2 reads SVGEGT. Trimming took off 5 bases at V and 1 base at J, with 14 bases between the two ends. In DNA form, the CDR3 reads TGTGCCAGCAGTCCAAATGGACCGCCCCAAGAGACCCAGTACTTC. It yields the protein CASSPNGPPQETQYF.

This clonotype was detected a few times. V usage is TRBV6-6 and J usage is TRBJ2-1, with TRBD2 as a possible D gene (5 bases). The germline V gene has CDR1 MNHNY and CDR2 SVGAGI (reference sequence). Trimming shortened V by 5 bases and J by 5 bases, and 13 bases separated the two germline ends. The CDR3 covers 14 residues. The CDR3 coding sequence is TGTGCCAGCAGTCCCTTAGCGCGGGACAATGAGCAGTTCTTC. This encodes CASSPLARDNEQFF.

This clonotype came up many times. This rearrangement joins TRBV29-1 to TRBJ2-5; unclear D gene. The CDR3 covers 11 residues. Trimming took off 4 bases at V and 4 bases at J, with 7 bases between the two ends. In germline, CDR1 is SQVTM, CDR2 ANQGSEA. CDR3 loop: CSVVPLETQYF. CDR3 DNA: TGCAGCGTTGTCCCGCTAGAGACCCAGTACTTC.

The chain carries TRBV6-2 or TRBV6-3 and TRBJ2-1; D gene uncertain. The CDR3 covers 13 residues. With 7 bases removed from V and 6 bases from J, the gap between germline ends came to 13 bases. CDR1 MNHEY and CDR2 SVGEGT come from the germline V gene. The CDR3 reads CASTELPRNEQFF. The CDR3 nucleotides are TGTGCCAGCACGGAACTCCCTCGCAATGAGCAGTTCTTC.

This clonotype showed up just a few times. V usage is TRBV7-9 and J usage is TRBJ2-7; weak D call: TRBD1 (5 bases). Germline V gene data show CDR1 as SEHNR and CDR2 as FQNEAQ (reference sequence). This CDR3 comprises 17 residues. Trimming took 2 bases from V and 0 from J, leaving 17 bases between them. The CDR3 reads CASSLTQGQGSSYEQYF. The CDR3 nucleotides read TGTGCCAGCAGCTTAACCCAAGGGCAGGGAAGCTCCTACGAGCAGTACTTC.

This clonotype was recorded a few times. The chain links TRBV29-1 to TRBJ2-7; TRBD2 matches at 8 bases. There are 12 residues in the CDR3. CDR1 and CDR2 from the germline V gene are SQVTM and ANQGSEA. The V gene end was trimmed by 3 bases and the J gene end by 3 bases; junction bases not matched to a gene: 1. CDR3 in DNA: TGCAGCGTTGAGAGCGGGAGCTACGAGCAGTACTTC. The encoded protein is CSVESGSYEQYF.

The chain recombines TRBV28 with TRBJ1-5; weak D call: TRBD1 (6 bases). Trimming left V 1 base short and J 0 bases short, with 13 bases between. The CDR3 sequence is 17 residues long. The germline V gene has CDR1 MDHEN and CDR2 SYDVKM. CDR3 sequence (DNA): TGTGCCAGCAGTTTATTGACCCAGGGGAGTAGCAATCAGCCCCAGCATTTT. Protein: CASSLLTQGSSNQPQHF.

A few counts support this clonotype. The V gene is TRBV19, the J gene TRBJ2-1; 10 bases map to TRBD2. The CDR3 has 14 amino acids. Germline CDR1 and CDR2: LNHDA and SQIVND (reference sequence). The V segment lost 9 bases and the J segment 2 bases; nucleotides outside the gene matches: 4. For the CDR3, the DNA is TGTGCCAGCCTAGCGGGAGCCCCCTACAATGAGCAGTTCTTC. Protein: CASLAGAPYNEQFF.

There are many counts of this clonotype. J is TRBJ2-5 and V is TRBV5-1; unclear D gene. With 1 base removed from V and 4 bases from J, the gap between germline ends came to 5 bases. This CDR3 region has 12 residues. Germline CDR1 SGHRS, CDR2 YFSETQ. DNA for the CDR3: TGCGCCAGCAGCTTGTCAGGAGAGACCCAGTACTTC. Encoded protein: CASSLSGETQYF.